The clone carrying this T cell receptor (beta chain) was seen at least ten times. The data stem from a study of early T cells in non-severe SARS-CoV-2 infection. Study summary: Chains were unpaired, as sequencing was done on bulk RNA from unsorted whole blood.

TCRdb re-derived calls from the 5' RACE reads in MiXCR, one entry per CDR3 protein. Altogether about 46,000 distinct CDR3 sequences are present, over 5% being singletons, with the ten largest covering around 5%. This CDR3 is 17 amino acids long. CDR1 DFQATT and CDR2 SNEGSKA come from the germline V gene (reference sequence). The V end was cut by 1 base, the J end by 0 bases, with 18 bases between. This TCR was recovered from an adult who was a healthcare worker with PCR-confirmed SARS-CoV-2 infection or an uninfected control (not recorded which). V usage is TRBV20-1 and J usage is TRBJ1-1; no definite D call. Source: whole blood, taken at baseline. The CDR3: CSARARHKLIMNTEAFF. The CDR3 region has the DNA TGCAGTGCTAGAGCGAGGCATAAACTTATCATGAACACTGAAGCTTTCTTT.